This TCR beta chain was found in a study of T cells in Graves' hyperthyroidism and ophthalmopathy. This clonotype appeared a few times. The source material, RNA transcripts, was used to amplify TCR beta CDR3 regions. The primer set for the first-round RT-PCR of the TCR CDR3 was HTBI. TCRdb re-analysed the multiplex PCR reads in MiXCR, keeping a single row per CDR3 protein. The table has some 500,000 distinct CDR3 sequences, around 14% seen once. This receptor was taken from a woman younger than 35 with Graves' hyperthyroidism. The sample comprised blood.

CDR3 sequence reads: CAWKLDVVADTQYF. CDR3 nucleotides: TGTGCCTGGAAACTAGATGTGGTAGCAGATACGCAGTATTTT. The J gene is TRBJ2-3, the V gene TRBV30; D perhaps matches TRBD2 (5 bases). The CDR3 has 14 amino acids. With 4 bases removed from V and 4 bases from J, the gap between germline ends came to 15 bases. CDR1 and CDR2 (germline): GTSNPN, SVGIG (reference sequence).